This T cell receptor (beta chain) is drawn from a study of blood T cell repertoires in COVID-19. Study details: In each case, the material was cDNA or gDNA derived from T cells, B-cell-depleted T cells, or PBMCs.

Seattle participants joined during active infection and were tracked over time. Here immunoSEQ multiplex PCR was the method, and the copy in TCRdb shows in-frame clones only, minus some. Altogether 68,000 or so clones are present, about 91% being singletons, with the ten largest covering 6.5% to 8%. The CDR3 consists of 13 residues. V was pared by 4 bases and J by 4 bases, with 11 bases between. The germline CDR1 and CDR2 sequences are SQVTM and ANQGSEA. This TCR was recovered from a man aged 35 to 55 with COVID-19, enrolled during active disease. The sample taken for sequencing was peripheral blood. The chain employs TRBV29-1 and TRBJ1-5, with a weak D call TRBD1 (5 bases). CDR3 coding DNA: TGCAGCGTTGCGACAGATCAAAATCAGCCCCAGCATTTT. Its protein is CSVATDQNQPQHF.